A selection of T cell receptor beta chains follows, all from one sample in a study of blood T cells in healthy people across ages. TCRdb re-called the 5' RACE reads through MiXCR, storing one row per CDR3 protein. The sample lists over 600,000 distinct CDR3 sequences, about half occurring once. Sequencing was done on a sample of blood. These receptors were collected from a man older than 75 in good health. The CDR3 runs from the conserved cysteine through the conserved F or W. D genes are given only for firm matches. The size of a clone is reported for some rows only, either as once, few or many, or as a class for expanded clones.

V gene	clone size	CDR3 length	D gene	J gene	CDR3 DNA	CDR3 protein
TRBV6-2/TRBV6-3	many	14	TRBD1	TRBJ1-6	TGTGCCAGCATCAGACAGGGGACGGCTTCACCCCTCCACTTT	CASIRQGTASPLHF
TRBV7-2	NA	17	TRBD2	TRBJ2-3	TGTGCCAGCAGCTTAGCTGCGGGGGGACCTAGCACAGATACGCAGTATTTT	CASSLAAGGPSTDTQYF
TRBV28	NA	14	TRBD1	TRBJ1-2	TGTGCCAGCAAAATGAGCGACAGGGAGAATGGCTACACCTTC	CASKMSDRENGYTF
TRBV12-3/TRBV12-4	few	12	NA	TRBJ1-4	TGTGCCAGCAGAAACAGGAATGAAAAACTGTTTTTT	CASRNRNEKLFF
TRBV3-1	NA	17	TRBD2	TRBJ2-7	TGTGCCAGCAGCCAAGAGGGGTCCGCGGGAGTCCCATACGAGCAGTACTTC	CASSQEGSAGVPYEQYF
TRBV6-5	NA	16	TRBD1	TRBJ2-1	TGTGCCAGCGCAACTCGAGGGGGCCCACTTGGAAATGAGCAGTTCTTC	CASATRGGPLGNEQFF
TRBV29-1	few	12	TRBD2	TRBJ2-7	TGCAGCGCCCAAACTAGCGTCTACGAGCAGTACTTC	CSAQTSVYEQYF
TRBV20-1	few	11	NA	TRBJ2-1	TGCAGTGCTAGTCTTATCAATGAGCAGTTCTTC	CSASLINEQFF
TRBV7-8	few	11	NA	TRBJ2-1	TGTGCCACCCTTACATACAATGAGCAGTTCTTC	CATLTYNEQFF
TRBV5-1	few	14	NA	TRBJ2-2	TGCGCCAGCATGGAATCAACGAACACCGGGGAGCTGTTTTTT	CASMESTNTGELFF
TRBV7-2	few	14	NA	TRBJ1-1	TGTGCCAGCAGCTTATCAAATTTGAACACTGAAGCTTTCTTT	CASSLSNLNTEAFF
TRBV6-1	NA	15	NA	TRBJ2-1	TGTGCCAGCAGTGAGTCTAGCGTCTCCTACAATGAGCAGTTCTTC	CASSESSVSYNEQFF
TRBV7-2	NA	15	TRBD2	TRBJ2-3	TGTGCCAGCAGCTTATTTGTGGCGGGGGGAGATACGCAGTATTTT	CASSLFVAGGDTQYF
TRBV10-3	many	12	NA	TRBJ1-2	TGTGCCACCGCGGACGGGGATTATGGCTACACCTTC	CATADGDYGYTF
TRBV20-1	NA	16	TRBD1	TRBJ1-4	TGCAGTGCTAAAGGACAGGGAGGGGGCAAAAATGAAAAACTGTTTTTT	CSAKGQGGGKNEKLFF
TRBV4-1	NA	12	NA	TRBJ2-7	TGCGCCATGTCTAGATTCCGGGATGAGCAGTACTTC	CAMSRFRDEQYF
TRBV6-5	many	14	TRBD1	TRBJ2-5	TGTGCCAGCAGTTTCGGACAGGGTGGGGAGACCCAGTACTTC	CASSFGQGGETQYF
TRBV25-1	NA	13	NA	TRBJ1-1	TGTGCCAGCAAACGGACCATGAACACTGAAGCTTTCTTT	CASKRTMNTEAFF
TRBV20-1	NA	15	TRBD1	TRBJ2-7	TGCAGTGCTAGGGCCGGGACAGCAAACTCCTACGAGCAGTACTTC	CSARAGTANSYEQYF
TRBV28	NA	15	NA	TRBJ1-1	TGTGCCAGCAGTTTAAGAATTAGGGGAAGGACTGAAGCTTTCTTT	CASSLRIRGRTEAFF
TRBV2	many	15	NA	TRBJ2-3	TGTGCCAGCAGTGACGGCAGGGATAGGACAGATACGCAGTATTTT	CASSDGRDRTDTQYF
TRBV7-2	NA	14	NA	TRBJ1-1	TGTGCCAGCAGTTTAGGTCCGGGAAACACTGAAGCTTTCTTT	CASSLGPGNTEAFF
TRBV27	few	15	NA	TRBJ2-5	NA	CASSSSGQHQETQYF
TRBV9	many	15	NA	TRBJ2-1	TGTGCCAGCAGCGTAAACAGCGGAGGCTGGAATGAGCAGTTCTTC	CASSVNSGGWNEQFF
TRBV13	few	13	NA	TRBJ2-7	TGTGCCAGTAGCGGAAACCCCTCCTACGAGCAGTACTTC	CASSGNPSYEQYF
TRBV4-3	few	16	NA	TRBJ2-3	TGCGCCAGCAGCCAAGATGGCGCAGTAAGCACAGATACGCAGTATTTT	CASSQDGAVSTDTQYF
TRBV24-1	NA	17	TRBD1	TRBJ2-5	TGTGCCACCAGTGGGGTTGGGGACAGCAACCCCCAAGAGACCCAGTACTTC	CATSGVGDSNPQETQYF
TRBV4-3	NA	15	TRBD1	TRBJ2-7	TGCGCCAGCAGCCCGGACCGACAGGGGGCCTACGAGCAGTACTTC	CASSPDRQGAYEQYF
TRBV7-3	NA	15	NA	TRBJ2-1	TGTGCCAGCAGCTCCGGCTTCAGCAGTTACAATGAGCAGTTCTTC	CASSSGFSSYNEQFF
TRBV5-1	few	20	TRBD2	TRBJ2-1	TGCGCCAGCAGCTTGGGATTATCGTTACTAGCGGAGCGGGGGCTAAATGAGCAGTTCTTC	CASSLGLSLLAERGLNEQFF
TRBV20-1	few	15	TRBD2	TRBJ2-1	TGCAGTGGTAAAAAAATAGCGGGAGGGTCCCATGAGCAGTTCTTC	CSGKKIAGGSHEQFF
TRBV20-1	once	16	TRBD2	TRBJ2-7	TGCAGTGCTAGGGGCGATAAACTAGCGGGAGTAGACGAGCAGTACTTC	CSARGDKLAGVDEQYF
TRBV11-2	NA	14	NA	TRBJ1-2	TGTGCCAGCAGCTTAGGGGGAGGATACTATGGCTACACCTTC	CASSLGGGYYGYTF
TRBV7-2	few	13	TRBD1	TRBJ2-5	TGTGCCAGCAGCCAACAGGGGGAAGAGACCCAGTACTTC	CASSQQGEETQYF
TRBV7-2	once	15	TRBD2	TRBJ2-7	TGTGCCAGCAGCACCCGGACTAGCGGGCCCTACGAGCAGTACTTC	CASSTRTSGPYEQYF
TRBV10-3	NA	13	NA	TRBJ2-7	TGTGCCACCCAGCCGGGACAAACCTACGAGCAGTACTTC	CATQPGQTYEQYF
TRBV20-1	many	13	TRBD2	TRBJ2-7	TGCAGTGCTACCGGGACTAGCGCCTACGAGCAGTACTTC	CSATGTSAYEQYF
TRBV4-3	many	16	NA	TRBJ2-1	TGCGCCAGCAGCCAAGATCAGCGAAGGGTGGGCGATGAGCAGTTCTTC	CASSQDQRRVGDEQFF
TRBV20-1	NA	13	NA	TRBJ1-1	TGCAGTGCTAGAGGTTCGGGGGGCACTGAAGCTTTCTTT	CSARGSGGTEAFF
TRBV5-5	NA	16	NA	TRBJ2-2	TGTGCCAGCAGCTTGGGGGGTTCGGGGAACACCGGGGAGCTGTTTTTT	CASSLGGSGNTGELFF
TRBV20-1	NA	16	NA	TRBJ2-5	TGCAGTGCTAGAGTACCGAATTCCGGGAGAGGAGAGACCCAGTACTTC	CSARVPNSGRGETQYF
TRBV28	few	17	TRBD2	TRBJ2-7	TGTGCCAGCCTAGACAGGGCTCGGAGCGGGAGGGGGTACGAGCAGTACTTC	CASLDRARSGRGYEQYF
TRBV11-2	few	16	NA	TRBJ2-3	TGTGCCAGCAGCTCCACTTGGAGAAGTTCCACAGATACGCAGTATTTT	CASSSTWRSSTDTQYF
TRBV20-1	NA	17	NA	TRBJ2-3	TGCAGTGCTAGAACTTCCGAGGTCCACACTAGCACAGATACGCAGTATTTT	CSARTSEVHTSTDTQYF
TRBV20-1	many	12	NA	TRBJ2-3	TGCAGTGTTAGAGGACCCACAGATACGCAGTATTTT	CSVRGPTDTQYF
TRBV20-1	NA	14	TRBD2	TRBJ2-1	TGCAGTGCGGGTGGCGGGAGGGCCTACAATGAGCAGTTCTTC	CSAGGGRAYNEQFF
TRBV18	NA	15	TRBD2	TRBJ2-1	TGTGCCAGCTCGCGGGGAGCGGGGGACTACAATGAGCAGTTCTTC	CASSRGAGDYNEQFF
TRBV3-1	NA	12	NA	TRBJ2-5	TGTGCCAGCAGTCACAGGGTTGAGACCCAGTACTTC	CASSHRVETQYF
TRBV5-1	NA	14	NA	TRBJ2-1	TGCGCCAGCAGCTGGGGTGGGAACTACAATGAGCAGTTCTTC	CASSWGGNYNEQFF
TRBV12-3/TRBV12-4	NA	14	NA	TRBJ2-7	TGTGCCACCCACCCGGACGGAGGTTTGAACGAGCAGTACTTC	CATHPDGGLNEQYF
TRBV20-1	few	14	NA	TRBJ1-1	TGCAGTGCTAGAGATCCGGGGGGCGGCACTGAAGCTTTCTTT	CSARDPGGGTEAFF
TRBV9	few	16	TRBD2	TRBJ2-1	TGTGCCAGCAGCGCCGGGGGGGAGGGCCGCTACAATGAGCAGTTCTTC	CASSAGGEGRYNEQFF
TRBV25-1	many	13	NA	TRBJ2-7	TGTGCCAGCAGTGATATCGGGGGATACGAGCAGTACTTC	CASSDIGGYEQYF
TRBV18	NA	15	NA	TRBJ2-2	TGTGCCAGCTCACGGACCGCCCGGGGCACCGGGGAGCTGTTTTTT	CASSRTARGTGELFF
TRBV5-6	NA	15	TRBD2	TRBJ2-1	TGTGCCAGCAGCCGGACTAGCGGGTATGTCGGTGAGCAGTTCTTC	CASSRTSGYVGEQFF
TRBV7-2	few	17	NA	TRBJ2-1	TGTGCCAGCAGGGAGCTTAGGGGTAGCGGAAACTACAATGAGCAGTTCTTC	CASRELRGSGNYNEQFF
TRBV11-3	once	15	TRBD1	TRBJ1-1	TGTGCCAGCAGCCCCAGAAGGGGACAGGGCGCTGAAGCTTTCTTT	CASSPRRGQGAEAFF